These T cell receptor beta chains were read from a single sample in a study of glioma-infiltrating T cells after dendritic cell vaccination. Sequenced by immunoSEQ multiplex PCR; TCRdb stores in-frame clones only, minus some. Here the sample spans more than 85,000 clones, over 65% being singletons. The material sequenced was blood, taken before dendritic cell vaccination. The receptors were gathered from a human donor with glioblastoma. Each CDR3 is given with its conserved first and last residue. D genes are given only for firm matches. Only part of the rows carry a size: once, few, many, or a class if the clone is expanded.

cdr3_nt: TGCGCCAGCAGCCCACAGGGCTACGAGCAGTACTTC
cdr3_aa: CASSPQGYEQYF
j_call: TRBJ2-7
clone_size: -
v_call: TRBV5-1
d_call: -

cdr3_nt: TGTGCCATCAGTGGGATTTCCGGGACATTCACAGATACGCAGTATTTT
cdr3_aa: CAISGISGTFTDTQYF
j_call: TRBJ2-3
clone_size: few
v_call: TRBV10-3
d_call: -

cdr3_nt: TGTGCTCATACCCGGGACAGGGGGTTTTACGAGCAGTACTTC
cdr3_aa: CAHTRDRGFYEQYF
j_call: TRBJ2-7
clone_size: -
v_call: TRBV12-5
d_call: TRBD1

cdr3_nt: TGCAGCGTAGAACCAAAGGGGGCGCGGGACTATGGCTACACCTTC
cdr3_aa: CSVEPKGARDYGYTF
j_call: TRBJ1-2
clone_size: -
v_call: TRBV29-1
d_call: TRBD1

cdr3_nt: TGTGCCAGCAGCTTAGGGAACAGGGCTGCCGGGGAGCTGTTTTTT
cdr3_aa: CASSLGNRAAGELFF
j_call: TRBJ2-2
clone_size: -
v_call: TRBV7-3
d_call: -

cdr3_nt: TGTGCCAGCAGCTTAGCGGGAGGCAATGAGCAGTTCTTC
cdr3_aa: CASSLAGGNEQFF
j_call: TRBJ2-1
clone_size: few
v_call: TRBV7-7
d_call: -

cdr3_nt: TGTGCCAGCAGCCAAGGGGAGGATTTT
cdr3_aa: CASSQGEDF
j_call: TRBJ2-2
clone_size: -
v_call: TRBV14
d_call: -

cdr3_nt: TGTGCCAGAAGCTCGGGACGGACAGTCCATTATTCTGAAGCTTTCTTT
cdr3_aa: CARSSGRTVHYSEAFF
j_call: TRBJ1-1
clone_size: -
v_call: TRBV5-3
d_call: -

cdr3_nt: TGTGCCAGCAGCTTAAATCAGGGGGTCCCTTTCAATGAGCAGTTCTTC
cdr3_aa: CASSLNQGVPFNEQFF
j_call: TRBJ2-1
clone_size: -
v_call: TRBV7-3
d_call: TRBD1

cdr3_nt: TGTGCCAGTAGTACAGGTACTAGCGTAAACACAGATACGCAGTATTTT
cdr3_aa: CASSTGTSVNTDTQYF
j_call: TRBJ2-3
clone_size: -
v_call: TRBV19
d_call: TRBD2

cdr3_nt: TGTGCCTGGACCGCTAATCGGGAGGTCTACGAGCAGTACTTC
cdr3_aa: CAWTANREVYEQYF
j_call: TRBJ2-7
clone_size: -
v_call: TRBV30
d_call: TRBD2

cdr3_nt: TGTGCCAGCAGTTTGAGTAGGAGCGTCGGCGGCTACACCTTC
cdr3_aa: CASSLSRSVGGYTF
j_call: TRBJ1-2
clone_size: -
v_call: TRBV27
d_call: -

cdr3_nt: TGTGCCAGCAGCCCTCGGGGGGATACGCAGTATTTT
cdr3_aa: CASSPRGDTQYF
j_call: TRBJ2-3
clone_size: once
v_call: TRBV7-2
d_call: -

cdr3_nt: TGCGCCAGCAGTAGGGCACCCGGGGGAGGGGCCAATGAGCAGTTCTTC
cdr3_aa: CASSRAPGGGANEQFF
j_call: TRBJ2-1
clone_size: -
v_call: TRBV5-1
d_call: TRBD2

cdr3_nt: TGTGCTAGCAGCGACCCGTTGGACAGGGTGCACGAGCAGTACTTC
cdr3_aa: CASSDPLDRVHEQYF
j_call: TRBJ2-7
clone_size: -
v_call: TRBV7-7
d_call: TRBD1

cdr3_nt: TGTGCCAGCAGCCCTGGGGGGAGAAGAGAGACCCAGTACTTC
cdr3_aa: CASSPGGRRETQYF
j_call: TRBJ2-5
clone_size: -
v_call: TRBV6-5
d_call: -

cdr3_nt: TGTGCCAGCAGTTCCCACCGGCGGAACTACGAGCAGTACTTC
cdr3_aa: CASSSHRRNYEQYF
j_call: TRBJ2-7
clone_size: few
v_call: TRBV28
d_call: -

cdr3_nt: TGTGCCAGCAGCGTAGAGGTGACAGGGCTAGATGAAGCTTTCTTT
cdr3_aa: CASSVEVTGLDEAFF
j_call: TRBJ1-1
clone_size: -
v_call: TRBV9
d_call: TRBD1

cdr3_nt: TGTGCCAGCAGCTGGGGGAGAAAGGGGGCTCGGGAGCAGTACTTC
cdr3_aa: CASSWGRKGAREQYF
j_call: TRBJ2-7
clone_size: -
v_call: TRBV7-9
d_call: TRBD1

cdr3_nt: TGTGCCATTGCCGACAGTCGTGGAGCAGATACGCAGTATTTT
cdr3_aa: CAIADSRGADTQYF
j_call: TRBJ2-3
clone_size: -
v_call: TRBV10-3
d_call: -

cdr3_nt: TGCGCCAGCAGTCGAAGACTAGCAGAGGGACCAGATACGCAGTATTTT
cdr3_aa: CASSRRLAEGPDTQYF
j_call: TRBJ2-3
clone_size: once
v_call: TRBV5-1
d_call: TRBD2

cdr3_nt: TGTGCCACCGTGACGGGAAGCTCCTACGAGCAGTACTTC
cdr3_aa: CATVTGSSYEQYF
j_call: TRBJ2-7
clone_size: -
v_call: TRBV2
d_call: -

cdr3_nt: TGTGCCAGCAGTTCGGGGGGGACTGTACGGGAGCAGTACTTC
cdr3_aa: CASSSGGTVREQYF
j_call: TRBJ2-7
clone_size: -
v_call: TRBV27
d_call: TRBD2

cdr3_nt: TGCGCCAGCAGCTTGATTCAAGGGCAGGGCTACGAGCAGTACTTC
cdr3_aa: CASSLIQGQGYEQYF
j_call: TRBJ2-7
clone_size: -
v_call: TRBV5-1
d_call: -

cdr3_nt: TGTGCTAGTGGAAACAGGGGTTTCAATCAGCCCCAGCATTTT
cdr3_aa: CASGNRGFNQPQHF
j_call: TRBJ1-5
clone_size: -
v_call: TRBV12-5
d_call: TRBD1

cdr3_nt: TGTGCCAGTAGATCAGAGGGGGCTGGTTATAATTCACCCCTCCACTTT
cdr3_aa: CASRSEGAGYNSPLHF
j_call: TRBJ1-6
clone_size: -
v_call: TRBV19
d_call: TRBD1

cdr3_nt: TGCGCCAGCAGCGCCGGGACACGCCAGACAGATACGCAGTATTTT
cdr3_aa: CASSAGTRQTDTQYF
j_call: TRBJ2-3
clone_size: -
v_call: TRBV5-1
d_call: -

cdr3_nt: TGCACCAGCAGCCTAGCCCGAGCGGGAGTAACGACAGGAGAGACCCAGTACTTC
cdr3_aa: CTSSLARAGVTTGETQYF
j_call: TRBJ2-5
clone_size: -
v_call: TRBV1
d_call: -

cdr3_nt: TGTGCCAGCAGCCAACGGGACAGCTACGAGCAGTACTTC
cdr3_aa: CASSQRDSYEQYF
j_call: TRBJ2-7
clone_size: -
v_call: TRBV4-2
d_call: TRBD1

cdr3_nt: TGTGCCAGCAGCGAGAGGACAGCTTTCGAGCAGTACTTC
cdr3_aa: CASSERTAFEQYF
j_call: TRBJ2-7
clone_size: few
v_call: TRBV5-6
d_call: -

cdr3_nt: TGTGCCAGCAGTAGACAGGGTTGGTCTGAAAAACTGTTTTTT
cdr3_aa: CASSRQGWSEKLFF
j_call: TRBJ1-4
clone_size: -
v_call: TRBV6-1
d_call: TRBD1

cdr3_nt: TGTGCCAGTAGTATAAGGGAGCAAAACACTGAAGCTTTCTTT
cdr3_aa: CASSIREQNTEAFF
j_call: TRBJ1-1
clone_size: -
v_call: TRBV19
d_call: -

cdr3_nt: TGTGCCAGCAGCAACTTCAGGGGCACTGAAGCTTTCTTT
cdr3_aa: CASSNFRGTEAFF
j_call: TRBJ1-1
clone_size: -
v_call: TRBV7-3
d_call: -

cdr3_nt: TGTGCCAGTAGAGGGAGCCGGGGTTCCTACGAGCAGTACTTC
cdr3_aa: CASRGSRGSYEQYF
j_call: TRBJ2-7
clone_size: -
v_call: TRBV19
d_call: -

cdr3_nt: TGTGCCAGTAGTATGAGAGCAGGGGGCCCCTACGAGCAGTACTTC
cdr3_aa: CASSMRAGGPYEQYF
j_call: TRBJ2-7
clone_size: -
v_call: TRBV19
d_call: TRBD1

cdr3_nt: TGTGCCAGCAGCACCTACCTAGCGGGCACAGATACGCAGTATTTT
cdr3_aa: CASSTYLAGTDTQYF
j_call: TRBJ2-3
clone_size: few
v_call: TRBV7-8
d_call: TRBD2

cdr3_nt: TGCGCCAGCAGTGGAAACAGGGAACGTATAGGCTACACCTTC
cdr3_aa: CASSGNRERIGYTF
j_call: TRBJ1-2
clone_size: -
v_call: TRBV10-1
d_call: -

cdr3_nt: TGTGCCTGGAGCCCACAAGCGGGCCGCACAGATACGCAGTATTTT
cdr3_aa: CAWSPQAGRTDTQYF
j_call: TRBJ2-3
clone_size: -
v_call: TRBV30
d_call: -

cdr3_nt: TGTGCCAGCAGCCGCCTGGGGGGGATCAATGAGCAGTTCTTC
cdr3_aa: CASSRLGGINEQFF
j_call: TRBJ2-1
clone_size: -
v_call: TRBV27
d_call: TRBD2

cdr3_nt: TGTGCCAGCAGTCGGGACAGAGAAGAGACCCAGTACTTC
cdr3_aa: CASSRDREETQYF
j_call: TRBJ2-5
clone_size: -
v_call: TRBV7-3
d_call: TRBD1

cdr3_nt: TGTGCCAGCAGTTTCAGTAACTATGGCTACACCTTC
cdr3_aa: CASSFSNYGYTF
j_call: TRBJ1-2
clone_size: -
v_call: TRBV28
d_call: -

cdr3_nt: TGTGCCAGCATGGCACTGAACACTGAAGCTTTCTTT
cdr3_aa: CASMALNTEAFF
j_call: TRBJ1-1
clone_size: -
v_call: TRBV2
d_call: -

cdr3_nt: TGTGCCAGCAGGACGGACTGGGGAGGCTACACCTTC
cdr3_aa: CASRTDWGGYTF
j_call: TRBJ1-2
clone_size: -
v_call: TRBV6-5
d_call: -

cdr3_nt: TGTGCCAGTAGTATAGTTCGGGACACCTCCTATAGCAATCAGCCCCAGCATTTT
cdr3_aa: CASSIVRDTSYSNQPQHF
j_call: TRBJ1-5
clone_size: -
v_call: TRBV19
d_call: -

cdr3_nt: TGTGCCAGCAGTCGGCGGGGCCGCACCGGGGAGCTGTTTTTT
cdr3_aa: CASSRRGRTGELFF
j_call: TRBJ2-2
clone_size: -
v_call: TRBV7-2
d_call: -

cdr3_nt: TGTGCCAGCAGCTGGGGGGGGGAGTACATTCAGTACTTC
cdr3_aa: CASSWGGEYIQYF
j_call: TRBJ2-4
clone_size: once
v_call: TRBV5-6
d_call: TRBD2

cdr3_nt: TGTGCCAGCAGCCTGCAGCGGGGGGGCGTTCCCTCCTACAATGAGCAGTTCTTC
cdr3_aa: CASSLQRGGVPSYNEQFF
j_call: TRBJ2-1
clone_size: -
v_call: TRBV7-9
d_call: TRBD2

cdr3_nt: TGCGCCAGCAGCTTGGGGGCACGAGAGACCCAGTACTTC
cdr3_aa: CASSLGARETQYF
j_call: TRBJ2-5
clone_size: -
v_call: TRBV5-1
d_call: -

cdr3_nt: TGTGCCAGCAGCCCCCATGGAGGGAACACTGAAGCTTTCTTT
cdr3_aa: CASSPHGGNTEAFF
j_call: TRBJ1-1
clone_size: -
v_call: TRBV7-3
d_call: -

cdr3_nt: TGCGCCAGCAGCCCCCGGACAGGGGGCGATGGCTACACCTTC
cdr3_aa: CASSPRTGGDGYTF
j_call: TRBJ1-2
clone_size: -
v_call: TRBV4-3
d_call: TRBD1

cdr3_nt: TGCGCCAGCAGCTGGGGGACTAGCGGGGACTACGAGCAGTACTTC
cdr3_aa: CASSWGTSGDYEQYF
j_call: TRBJ2-7
clone_size: once
v_call: TRBV5-1
d_call: TRBD2

cdr3_nt: TGTGCCAGCAGCGCGATGGGGGCGTCTGAAGCTTTCTTT
cdr3_aa: CASSAMGASEAFF
j_call: TRBJ1-1
clone_size: few
v_call: TRBV7-9
d_call: -

cdr3_nt: TGTGCCAGCAACCGACAGAATTACAATGAGCAGTTCTTC
cdr3_aa: CASNRQNYNEQFF
j_call: TRBJ2-1
clone_size: -
v_call: TRBV5-4
d_call: -

cdr3_nt: TGTGCCAGCAGTGAACAACAGGGGGGCGGCTTTACTGGAAACACCATATATTTT
cdr3_aa: CASSEQQGGGFTGNTIYF
j_call: TRBJ1-3
clone_size: -
v_call: TRBV25-1
d_call: TRBD1

cdr3_nt: TGTGCCAGCAGTTACACGGAGGGGAACACTGAAGCTTTCTTT
cdr3_aa: CASSYTEGNTEAFF
j_call: TRBJ1-1
clone_size: once
v_call: TRBV6-5
d_call: -

cdr3_nt: TGTGCCAGCAGCTTGGGTGGGACTAGCGGTTACGAGCAGTACTTC
cdr3_aa: CASSLGGTSGYEQYF
j_call: TRBJ2-7
clone_size: -
v_call: TRBV7-9
d_call: TRBD2

cdr3_nt: TGTGCCAGCAGCCCGGCTAGCGGGGCCTACGAGCAGTACTTC
cdr3_aa: CASSPASGAYEQYF
j_call: TRBJ2-7
clone_size: -
v_call: TRBV4-2
d_call: TRBD2

cdr3_nt: TGTGCCATCAGTGAGTTTAGCGGGGTGGACACCGGGGAGCTGTTTTTT
cdr3_aa: CAISEFSGVDTGELFF
j_call: TRBJ2-2
clone_size: few
v_call: TRBV10-3
d_call: TRBD2

cdr3_nt: TGTGCCAGCAGTGAGACTAGCGGGGGGTACAATGAGCAGTTCTTC
cdr3_aa: CASSETSGGYNEQFF
j_call: TRBJ2-1
clone_size: few
v_call: TRBV6-1
d_call: TRBD2